The T cell receptor beta chain described here comes from a study of cytomegalovirus exposure and HLA in healthy donors. Study conclusions and caveats: Most TCR beta V segments were productive about 87% or about 30% of the time in an earlier analysis. Researchers had no immune exposure information except CMV serostatus available. Reports showed the classifier diagnosing cytomegalovirus status with high specificity and sensitivity.

PCR amplification relied on 60 Vbeta primers (plus 13 Jbeta primers). The repertoire was sequenced with immunoSEQ multiplex PCR; TCRdb's copy has only in-frame clones and lacks some. The table includes some 110,000 clones, approximately 76% detected once. The germline gives CDR1 MDHEN, CDR2 SYDVKM. This CDR3 spans 15 amino acids. V lost 4 bases and J 2 bases, leaving 13 bases between the germline ends. Comment on this clone: The antigen remains undetermined.

The rearrangement links TRBV28 to TRBJ2-3; a weak D match, TRBD2 (7 bases). The source of this sequence is a man over 45 in good health and CMV-seropositive. Sequenced sample: PBMCs. CDR3 protein: CASSSRGGTTDTQYF. In DNA, the CDR3 is TGTGCCAGCAGTTCGAGGGGGGGCACCACAGATACGCAGTATTTT.